The T cell receptor beta chain under discussion was sequenced for a study of Ad26.COV2.S vaccination and SARS-CoV-2 variants (dated by TCRdb to about 2021). In the study overall: Vaccine-arm donors came from COV1001, a multicentre, randomized, double-blind, placebo-controlled phase I-IIa trial of Ad26.COV2.S in healthy adults. Participants in the trial were split at random into five groups of five each, receiving low-dose or high-dose Ad26.COV2.S once or twice, or else placebo on both occasions. Ad26.COV2.S was administered intramuscularly at a dose of 5x10^10 or 1x10^11 viral particles, either as one shot or as two shots given 56 days apart. Blinding of investigators to trial group allocation was maintained during experiments and outcome assessment. The TCR-sequenced set comprised approximately 30 samples: roughly 19 Ad26.COV2.S vaccine recipients, 5 placebo recipients and 8 SARS-CoV-2 convalescent individuals. The specificity and breadth of SARS-CoV-2-reactive T cell receptors after Ad26.COV2.S vaccination were assessed by TCRbeta repertoire sequencing.

This specimen's treatment or condition label, interpreted: some 19 received Ad26.COV2.S at low or high dose, single or two shots; about five received placebo; per-sample allocation not given. Repertoires of vaccine and placebo recipients were sequenced from samples collected on day 63 after the first injection. Between 29 July and 7 August 2020, Cohort 1b enrolled about 27 adults aged 18-55 years at one site in Boston, USA. Ad26.COV2.S was a replication-incompetent adenovirus type 26 vector expressing a prefusion-stabilized SARS-CoV-2 spike protein from the original Wuhan strain. The immunoSEQ Assay was used to sequence TCRbeta CDR3 regions. After extraction, genomic DNA underwent amplification by bias-controlled multiplex PCR, followed by high-throughput sequencing. Under the source paper's analysis protocol: To quantify the absolute abundance of every unique TCRbeta CDR3 region, sequences were collapsed and filtered. T cell fraction was estimated by normalization of TCRbeta template counts to usable DNA, with usable DNA being measured through amplification of reference genes present in all nucleated cells. Repertoire TCRs were annotated as SARS-CoV-2-specific when V gene, CDR3 amino acid sequence and J gene were exactly matched to a known reactive TCR set. MIRA supplied the reference SARS-CoV-2 TCR set, which was filtered for enrichment in COVID-19-positive ImmuneCODE repertoires so that public or cross-reactive TCRs were removed. Drawing on the MIRA antigens, annotated TCRs were analysed further at the level of specific ORF or position within ORF. Breadth was defined as the number of annotated unique rearrangements divided by the total number of unique productive rearrangements, and depth was defined as the summed frequency of the annotated unique rearrangements. Two-sided Wilcoxon rank-sum tests were used to compare TCR breadth between groups. The immuneACCESS repertoire file appears here via TCRdb, limited to in-frame rearrangements. These files lack a portion of the clones; in checked studies, under half of the deficit traces to unresolved V genes, and the cause of the others is not known. V and J calls and clone size follow that table, whereas D and trimming were derived from the DNA. The sample contains about 450,000 clones, roughly nine tenths of them found a single time. The ten top clones hold about 2.7% of the sample.

Remarks on this clone: Its cognate antigen has yet to be identified. No base quality values were provided; no much bigger clone lies one nucleotide off.

From the germline V gene, CDR1 is SGHRS and CDR2 is YFSETQ. V is cut back by 2 bases and J by 0 bases, with 2 bases in the junction unmatched. The cysteine opens and the phenylalanine closes a CDR3 of 14 amino acids. Of all the DNA, just the CDR3 is kept, 42 bases in frame from base 1. Findings and caveats that apply to the study as a whole: Spike-specific TCR breadth was higher in Ad26.COV2.S recipients than in placebo recipients (P = 0.0014). Vaccine and placebo recipients had comparable non-spike TCR breadth, which fits with the vaccine containing only spike. The study lacked the statistical power to compare responses across vaccine doses or regimens. The authors noted that total T cell responses may have been underestimated by the TCR breadth and depth analyses. Substantial breadth of spike-specific CD8+ and CD4+ T cell responses was reported after vaccination.

The source material was peripheral blood, sampled in a trial of Ad26.COV2.S vaccine versus placebo. This sequence was found in a person aged 18 to 65 who received the Ad26.COV2.S COVID-19 vaccine or a placebo. The rearranged chain carries TRBV5-1 and TRBJ2-7, with 7 central nucleotides matching TRBD1. DNA sequence: TGCGCCAGCAGCTTCGACAGGGTCTCCTACGAGCAGTACTTC. The resulting protein is CASSFDRVSYEQYF.